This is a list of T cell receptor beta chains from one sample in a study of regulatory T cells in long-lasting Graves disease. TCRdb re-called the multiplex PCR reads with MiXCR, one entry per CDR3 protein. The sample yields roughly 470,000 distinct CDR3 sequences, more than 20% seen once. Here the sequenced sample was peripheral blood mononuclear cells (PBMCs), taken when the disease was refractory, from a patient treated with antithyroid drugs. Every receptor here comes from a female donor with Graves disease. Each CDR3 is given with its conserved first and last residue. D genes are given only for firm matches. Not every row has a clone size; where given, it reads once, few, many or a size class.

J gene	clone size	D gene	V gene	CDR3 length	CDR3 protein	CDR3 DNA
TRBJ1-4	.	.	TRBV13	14	CASSYRAVGEKLFF	TGTGCCAGCAGCTACCGGGCTGTTGGGGAAAAACTGTTTTTT
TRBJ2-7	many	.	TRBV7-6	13	CASSFAGFYEQYF	TGTGCCAGCAGCTTCGCAGGGTTCTACGAGCAGTACTTC
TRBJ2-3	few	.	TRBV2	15	CASIGDGGSTDTQYF	TGTGCCAGCATTGGCGACGGCGGGAGCACAGATACGCAGTATTTT
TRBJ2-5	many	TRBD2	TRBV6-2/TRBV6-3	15	CASSYSTGLQETQYF	TGTGCCAGCAGTTACTCTACGGGACTACAAGAGACCCAGTACTTC
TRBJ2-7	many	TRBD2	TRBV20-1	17	CSARERLAGGLTYEQYF	TGCAGTGCTAGGGAACGACTAGCGGGAGGCCTCACCTACGAGCAGTACTTC
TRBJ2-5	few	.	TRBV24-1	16	CATSDSQWEYRETQYF	TGTGCCACCAGTGATTCACAATGGGAGTACCGGGAGACCCAGTACTTC
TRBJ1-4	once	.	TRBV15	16	CATSRDIAGTGEKLFF	TGTGCCACCAGCAGAGATATTGCCGGGACCGGGGAAAAACTGTTTTTT
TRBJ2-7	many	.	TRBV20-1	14	CSARGSGRLGEQYF	TGCAGTGCTAGAGGATCAGGACGGTTGGGCGAGCAGTACTTC
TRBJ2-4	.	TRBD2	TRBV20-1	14	CSVAGRVAKNIQYF	TGCAGTGTGGCAGGGAGGGTAGCCAAAAACATTCAGTACTTC
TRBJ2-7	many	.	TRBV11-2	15	CASSLDIQSLYEQYF	TGTGCCAGCAGTCTGGATATACAGAGTCTCTACGAGCAGTACTTC
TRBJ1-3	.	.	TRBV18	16	CASSPIDSHSGNTIYF	TGTGCCAGCTCACCGATCGACAGCCACTCTGGAAACACCATATATTTT
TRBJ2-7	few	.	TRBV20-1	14	CSARDRRGNYEQYF	TGCAGTGCTAGAGATCGGAGGGGGAACTACGAGCAGTACTTC
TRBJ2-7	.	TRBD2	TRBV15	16	CATSSSVGGGLNEQYF	TGTGCCACCAGCTCGTCCGTCGGCGGGGGGCTGAACGAGCAGTACTTC
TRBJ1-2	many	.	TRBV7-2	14	CASSSRWPNYGYTF	TGTGCCAGCAGCTCCAGGTGGCCTAACTATGGCTACACCTTC
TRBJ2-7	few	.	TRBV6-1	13	CASTQGNSYEQYF	TGTGCCAGCACGCAGGGCAATTCCTACGAGCAGTACTTC
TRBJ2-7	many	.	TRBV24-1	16	CATSDPTAGGSHEQYF	TGTGCCACCAGTGACCCGACGGCGGGTGGGAGCCACGAGCAGTACTTC
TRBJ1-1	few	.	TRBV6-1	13	CASSHRENSEAFF	TGTGCCAGCAGTCACAGGGAAAATTCTGAAGCTTTCTTT
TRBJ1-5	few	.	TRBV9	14	CASSVAGGYQPQHF	TGTGCCAGCAGCGTAGCTGGGGGGTATCAGCCCCAGCATTTT
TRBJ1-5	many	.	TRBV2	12	CASRTDKQPQHF	TGTGCCAGCAGGACAGATAAGCAGCCCCAGCATTTT
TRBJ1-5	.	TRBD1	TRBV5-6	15	CASSLTTGANQPQHF	TGTGCCAGCAGCTTAACGACAGGGGCAAATCAGCCCCAGCATTTT
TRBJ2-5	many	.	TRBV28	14	CASSLEQPQETQYF	TGTGCCAGCAGTTTAGAACAACCCCAAGAGACCCAGTACTTC
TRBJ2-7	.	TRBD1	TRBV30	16	CAWSPTGYSSSYEQYF	TGTGCCTGGAGTCCGACAGGGTACTCGAGCTCCTACGAGCAGTACTTC